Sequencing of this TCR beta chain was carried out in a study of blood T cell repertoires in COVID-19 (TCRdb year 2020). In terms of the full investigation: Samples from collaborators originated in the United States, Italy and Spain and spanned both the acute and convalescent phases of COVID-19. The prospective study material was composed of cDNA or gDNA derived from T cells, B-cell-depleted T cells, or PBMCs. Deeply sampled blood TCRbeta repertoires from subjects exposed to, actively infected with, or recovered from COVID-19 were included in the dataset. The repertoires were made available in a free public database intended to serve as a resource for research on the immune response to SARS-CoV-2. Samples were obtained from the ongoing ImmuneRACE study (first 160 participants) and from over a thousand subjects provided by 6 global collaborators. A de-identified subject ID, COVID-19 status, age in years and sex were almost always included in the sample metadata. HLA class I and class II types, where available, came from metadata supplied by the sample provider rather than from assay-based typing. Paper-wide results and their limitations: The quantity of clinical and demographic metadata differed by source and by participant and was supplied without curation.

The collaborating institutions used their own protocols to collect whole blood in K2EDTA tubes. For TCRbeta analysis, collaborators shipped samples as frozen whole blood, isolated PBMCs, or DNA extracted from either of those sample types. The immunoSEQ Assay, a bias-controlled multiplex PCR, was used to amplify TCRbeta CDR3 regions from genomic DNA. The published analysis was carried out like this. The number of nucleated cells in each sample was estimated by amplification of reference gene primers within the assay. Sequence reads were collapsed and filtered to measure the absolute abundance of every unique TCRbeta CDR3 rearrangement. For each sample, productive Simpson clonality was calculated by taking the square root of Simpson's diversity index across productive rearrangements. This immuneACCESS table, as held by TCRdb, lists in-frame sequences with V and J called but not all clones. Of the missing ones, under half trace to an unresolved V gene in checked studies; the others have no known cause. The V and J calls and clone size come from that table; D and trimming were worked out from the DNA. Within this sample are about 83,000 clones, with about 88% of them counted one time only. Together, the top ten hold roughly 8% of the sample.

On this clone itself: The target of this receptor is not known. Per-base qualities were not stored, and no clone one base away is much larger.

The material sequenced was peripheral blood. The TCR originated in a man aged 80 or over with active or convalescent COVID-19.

The base sequence is TGCGCCAGCAGCCAAGACCGGGACACAACCTACAATGAGCAGTTCTTC. This yields the protein CASSQDRDTTYNEQFF. The rearranged segments are TRBV4-1 and TRBJ2-1; TRBD1 is a possible D gene, resting on 6 matching bases. From the germline V gene, CDR1 is MGHRA and CDR2 is YSYEKL. From its cysteine to its phenylalanine, the CDR3 spans 16 amino acids. This entry keeps only the CDR3 DNA: 48 bases, framed from base 1. V loses 0 bases, J loses 2 bases, and the germline ends lie 11 bases apart.